The 29 T cell receptor beta chains below come from one sample, sequenced in a study of vaccination and CD4 T cells after COVID-19. Treatment in this sample: roughly 10-day PBMC culture with coronavirus spike peptide pools or control peptides (ViraFEST assay). Unexposed donor CD4+ T cells predated the COVID-19 pandemic, collected 2011-2018. These receptors lack a known antigen. Sequence data for DNA of cultured CD4+ T cells were generated by the Oncomine TCR Beta short-read assay. Researchers extracted genomic DNA from CD4+ T cells that had been cultured. TCRdb analysed the PCR reads with MiXCR anew, one entry per CDR3 protein. The data show fewer than 10,000 distinct CDR3 sequences, under 40% seen once. The sample consisted of CD4+ T cells from blood, cultured in vitro. The receptors originated from a human donor in good health.

The chain employs TRBV5-8 and TRBJ1-1; 7 bases agree with TRBD1. The junction had 4 bases not matched to a gene; V was cut back by 2 bases and J by 0 bases. Germline CDR1 SGHTS, CDR2 YDEGEE. The CDR3 consists of 15 residues. The CDR3 nucleotides read TGTGCCAGCAGCTTCAGGGGGGTAATGAACACTGAAGCTTTCTTT. This translates into CASSFRGVMNTEAFF.

The chain links TRBV6-2 or TRBV6-3 to TRBJ1-5, with 7 bases lining up with TRBD1. The CDR3 is made up of 14 amino acids. The V gene's germline CDR1 is MNHEY and CDR2 SVGEGT. V was pared by 4 bases and J by 3 bases, with 3 bases of the junction left unmatched. The CDR3 nucleotides are TGTGCCAGCAGTTGGACAGGCACCAATCAGCCCCAGCATTTT. This codes for CASSWTGTNQPQHF.

V usage is TRBV7-2 and J usage is TRBJ2-7; 13 bases line up with TRBD2. Germline trimming cut 3 bases from V and 0 bases from J; bases unmatched to any gene: 5. CDR1 is SGHTA and CDR2 is FQGNSA in the germline V gene. CDR3 length equals 17 residues. Here the CDR3 reads CASSLGLAGTSSYEQYF. The DNA of the CDR3 is TGTGCCAGCAGCTTGGGACTAGCGGGGACTAGCTCCTACGAGCAGTACTTC.

V is TRBV6-1 and J is TRBJ2-5; 9 bases align to TRBD2. CDR3 size: 15 residues. Germline CDR1 MNHNS, CDR2 SASEGT. With 9 bases clipped from V and 1 base from J, the junction kept 9 bases outside the gene matches. CDR3: CASSLAGQLQETQYF. CDR3 coding DNA: TGTGCCAGTTCCCTAGCGGGACAACTCCAAGAGACCCAGTACTTC.

In this sample, this clonotype turned up a few times. The gene calls are TRBV7-2 and TRBJ1-1; 7 nucleotides agree with TRBD1. Germline V gene lookup returns CDR1 SGHTA and CDR2 FQGNSA. V lost 2 bases to trimming and J lost 4 bases; unmatched junction nucleotides: 16. CDR3 length: 18 amino acids. CDR3 bases: TGTGCCAGCAGCTTATACGAGGGGGCGCGAACATGGTTCACTGAAGCTTTCTTT. Its protein product is CASSLYEGARTWFTEAFF. The variable domain in full, with the rest retrieved from reference TRBV7-2 and TRBJ1-1, is GAGVSQSPSNKVTEKGKDVELRCDPISGHTALYWYRQSLGQGLEFLIYFQGNSAPDKSGLPSDRFSAERTGGSVSTLTIQRTQQEDSAVYLCASSLYEGARTWFTEAFFGQGTRLTVV.

A note on this clonotype: A much larger clone differs from this one at a single base, so this may be a read error. V usage is TRBV20-1 and J usage is TRBJ1-1; D call uncertain. In germline, CDR1 is DFQATT, CDR2 SNEGSKA (reference sequence). V dropped 3 bases and J dropped 3 bases, with 5 bases sitting between them. The CDR3 spans 11 residues. For the CDR3, the DNA is TGCAGTGCTAGCTGGGACACTGAAGCTTTCTTT. Protein product: CSASWDTEAFF.

This clonotype occurred a few times. The chain employs TRBV7-2 and TRBJ2-2; D is undetermined. Trimming stripped 4 bases from V and 8 bases from J, with 8 bases between. This CDR3 spans 12 amino acids. Germline V gene data show CDR1 as SGHTA and CDR2 as FQGNSA. The CDR3 loop reads CASSWHAGELFF. The DNA of the CDR3 is TGTGCCAGCAGCTGGCATGCTGGGGAGCTGTTTTTT.

This chain uses TRBV6-1 with TRBJ2-5, with 9 nucleotides matching TRBD1. The junction had 6 bases not matched to a gene; V was cut back by 6 bases and J by 4 bases. Germline-derived CDR1 and CDR2 are MNHNS and SASEGT. This CDR3 is built from 14 residues. The CDR3 nucleotides read TGTGCCAGCAGACAGGGGGCTTTAGGAGAGACCCAGTACTTC. Translated: CASRQGALGETQYF.

The chain has TRBV4-2 and TRBJ1-5; 7 bases are a match to TRBD1. V dropped 0 bases and J dropped 0; count of bases not matched to a gene: 2. Germline values: CDR1 LGHNA, CDR2 YNFKEQ. The CDR3 loop spans 16 amino acids. This CDR3 is CASSQDQGGSNQPQHF. CDR3 coding DNA: TGTGCCAGCAGCCAAGATCAGGGGGGTAGCAATCAGCCCCAGCATTTT.

The rearrangement uses TRBV20-1 and TRBJ2-1; TRBD2 aligns across 8 bases. Germline CDR1 is DFQATT and CDR2 is SNEGSKA (reference sequence). The CDR3 is made up of 14 amino acids. Trimming at V came to 1 base and at J to 9 bases, leaving 8 bases not matched to a gene. The CDR3, as DNA: TGCAGTGCTAGAGCGGGAGGGCCGGAAAGTGAGCAGTTCTTC. As protein: CSARAGGPESEQFF.

The V gene is TRBV6-2 or TRBV6-3, the J gene TRBJ1-5; D gene uncertain. The CDR3 has 13 amino acids. Trimming shortened V by 2 bases and J by 7 bases, and 9 bases separated the two germline ends. Germline CDR1 MNHEY, CDR2 SVGEGT. In DNA form, the CDR3 reads TGTGCCAGCAGTTACGTACGTGGGCAGCCCCAGCATTTT. It is translated as CASSYVRGQPQHF.

The chain employs TRBV12-3 or TRBV12-4 and TRBJ1-1; D ambiguous. With 7 bases removed from V and 5 bases from J, the gap between germline ends came to 14 bases. The CDR3 length is 13 residues. CDR3 sequence (DNA): TGTGCCAGCACCCCTTCCTCCCGGACTGAAGCTTTCTTT. This codes for CASTPSSRTEAFF.

The rearrangement joins TRBV4-3 to TRBJ1-5; TRBD1 is a possible D gene (5 bases). The CDR3 length is 15 residues. Germline values: CDR1 LGHNA, CDR2 YSLEER. Trimming left V 1 base short and J 6 bases short, with 13 bases between. The CDR3 DNA reads as TGCGCCAGCAGCCAAGTCCTTGGGGCTGGTCAGCCCCAGCATTTT. Translated: CASSQVLGAGQPQHF.

In regard to this clonotype: One junction end does not reproduce the germline sequence, and a read error may be involved. The rearrangement links TRBV15 to TRBJ2-3; no clear D gene. The CDR3 runs 14 residues. Germline V lookup: CDR1 LNHNV, CDR2 YYDKDF (reference sequence). The CDR3 sequence is CATSGDAATDTQYF. DNA of the CDR3: TGTGCCACCAGCGGAGACGCGGCCACAGATACGCAGTATTTT.

This clonotype appeared a few times. V usage is TRBV7-3 and J usage is TRBJ2-5; 9 bases match TRBD2. Germline CDR1 is SGHTA and CDR2 is FQGTGA. The CDR3 totals 16 residues. The junction had 7 bases not matched to a gene; V was cut back by 0 bases and J by 5 bases. This CDR3 reads CASSLTGGRARETQYF. The CDR3 region has the DNA TGTGCCAGCAGCTTAACGGGCGGGAGGGCCCGCGAGACCCAGTACTTC.

The chain links TRBV6-2 or TRBV6-3 to TRBJ1-1, with a possible D match to TRBD1 (5 bases). The CDR3 covers 14 residues. The germline CDR1 and CDR2 sequences are MNHEY and SVGEGT. The V and J ends lost 8 bases and 1 base respectively, with 14 bases between them. The CDR3 coding sequence is TGTGCCAGCCAGCCGGGACGGGAGAACACTGAAGCTTTCTTT. Translation gives CASQPGRENTEAFF.

This chain connects TRBV29-1 to TRBJ2-7; D gene unclear. CDR3 size: 14 residues. Germline V gene data show CDR1 as SQVTM and CDR2 as ANQGSEA. The V end lost 6 bases, the J end lost 6 bases, and 21 bases lay between the germline ends. This CDR3 reads CSVDTSGGKGEQYF. The CDR3 DNA reads as TGCAGCGTCGACACCTCAGGCGGCAAGGGCGAGCAGTACTTC.

This clonotype was counted between two and nine times. The chain employs TRBV6-2 or TRBV6-3 and TRBJ2-3; 14 bases are shared with TRBD2. V trimming: 8 bases; J trimming: 5 bases; junction bases outside the gene matches: 3. The CDR3 consists of 14 residues. From germline, CDR1 is MNHEY and CDR2 SVGEGT. The CDR3 here is CASRLAGGQDTQYF. CDR3 bases: TGTGCCAGCCGACTAGCGGGAGGGCAAGATACGCAGTATTTT.

The gene calls are TRBV20-1 and TRBJ2-3; 8 bases fit TRBD1. This CDR3 has 15 residues. CDR1 is DFQATT, CDR2 SNEGSKA, per germline (reference sequence). With V trimmed by 3 bases and J by 2 bases, 7 bases remained unmatched. The CDR3 DNA reads as TGCAGTGCTAGTGGTGGACAGGGATTCACAGATACGCAGTATTTT. As protein: CSASGGQGFTDTQYF.

The chain is built from TRBV5-1 and TRBJ2-1, with 7 bases lining up with TRBD2. CDR3 length: 16 residues. Per the germline V gene, CDR1 is SGHRS and CDR2 is YFSETQ. V was clipped by 6 bases and J by 8 bases; unmatched bases: 17. The CDR3, as DNA: TGCGCCAGCACCTTAGGTAGAGGACTAGTTTCGTATGAGCAGTTCTTC. This codes for CASTLGRGLVSYEQFF.

This rearrangement joins TRBV27 to TRBJ2-7, with D possibly called TRBD1 or TRBD2 (6 bases each). In germline, CDR1 is MNHEY, CDR2 SMNVEV (reference sequence). The CDR3 consists of 20 residues. Deletions cut 6 bases from V and 4 bases from J, with 34 bases between. The CDR3 sequence: CASRGWGAKADRRISYEQYF. CDR3 nucleotides: TGTGCCAGCAGGGGTTGGGGGGCAAAGGCCGACCGGCGCATATCATACGAGCAGTACTTC.

V usage is TRBV7-8 and J usage is TRBJ2-1; 7 nucleotides agree with TRBD1. This CDR3 is built from 15 residues. V was pared by 5 bases and J by 7 bases, with 11 bases of the junction left unmatched. Germline V gene sequence: CDR1 SGHVS, CDR2 FQNEAQ. The DNA of the CDR3 is TGTGCCAGCAGCCCCTCCCTCACAGGGGTGAATGAGCAGTTCTTC. The encoded protein is CASSPSLTGVNEQFF.

This clonotype was counted only a few times. The chain joins TRBV7-8 to TRBJ2-7; 8 bases line up with TRBD1. CDR3 size: 15 residues. The V gene end was trimmed by 2 bases and the J gene end by 3 bases; junction bases not matched to a gene: 6. Germline V gene sequence: CDR1 SGHVS, CDR2 FQNEAQ. CDR3: CASSLLGQDHYEQYF. Written as DNA, the CDR3 is TGTGCCAGCAGCTTATTGGGACAGGACCACTACGAGCAGTACTTC.

The table lists this clonotype with a few counts. The CDR3 DNA reads TGTGCCAGCAGGGCGAGGGCTGAAGCTTTCTTT. Its translation: CASRARAEAFF. The chain employs TRBV28 and TRBJ1-1; D is uncertain. V lost 6 bases, J lost 6 bases, and 8 bases lay in between. From germline, CDR1 is MDHEN and CDR2 SYDVKM. The CDR3 is 11 amino acids. Based on the CDR3 plus reference TRBV28 and TRBJ1-1, the full variable domain is DVKVTQSSRYLVKRTGEKVFLECVQDMDHENMFWYRQDPGLGLRLIYFSYDVKMKEKGDIPEGYSVSREKKERFSLILESASTNQTSMYLCASRARAEAFFGQGTRLTVV.

This chain uses TRBV7-8 with TRBJ2-1; D might be TRBD1 (5 bases). Germline CDR1 SGHVS, CDR2 FQNEAQ. The V end was cut by 5 bases, the J end by 1 base, with 12 bases between. There are 15 residues in the CDR3. CDR3: CASSPGHPSYNEQFF. CDR3 nucleotides: TGTGCCAGCAGCCCAGGGCACCCTTCCTACAATGAGCAGTTCTTC.

The V gene is TRBV24-1, the J gene TRBJ2-1; D is uncertain. This CDR3 has 11 amino acids. V shed 5 bases and J shed 10 bases, with 8 bases lying between them. Germline V lookup: CDR1 KGHDR, CDR2 SFDVKD. The CDR3 is CATSVLQEQFF. The DNA for the CDR3 is TGTGCCACCAGTGTATTACAGGAGCAGTTCTTC.

This clonotype is classed as medium-sized. The DNA of the CDR3 is TGCAGTCCCCGGACAGGCCTGAGGGAGACCCAGTACTTC. It encodes CSPRTGLRETQYF. The chain is built from TRBV20-1 and TRBJ2-5; 7 bases map to TRBD1. The CDR3 totals 13 residues. Germline CDR1 is DFQATT and CDR2 is SNEGSKA (reference sequence). After removal of 8 bases from V and 5 bases from J, the junction contained 11 bases not matched to a gene.

This clonotype has a handful of counts. The chain couples TRBV19 to TRBJ1-5; D is ambiguous. This CDR3 has 12 residues. Germline CDR1 is LNHDA and CDR2 is SQIVND (reference sequence). V was cut by 1 base and J by 7 bases, with 5 bases left in between. This chain's CDR3 is CASSIAQQPQHF. For the CDR3, the DNA is TGTGCCAGTAGTATAGCACAGCAGCCCCAGCATTTT.

This clonotype was observed a few times. The chain links TRBV6-1 to TRBJ1-5; D ambiguous. This CDR3 comprises 14 residues. V was clipped by 0 bases and J by 4 bases, with 7 bases between them. Germline V gene sequence: CDR1 MNHNS, CDR2 SASEGT. As DNA, the CDR3 is TGTGCCAGCAGTGAAGCAGGCTGGAATCAGCCCCAGCATTTT. Translated: CASSEAGWNQPQHF.